This section outlines one T cell receptor beta chain sequence together with its context. The data originate from a study of blood T cell repertoires in COVID-19. Study at large: The samples span acute and convalescent COVID-19 from the United States, Italy and Spain. PBMCs, B-cell-depleted T cells, or T cells provided the cDNA or gDNA that made up the material.

Original processing methods: Cell counts per sample came from amplifying reference gene primers. Using immunoSEQ multiplex PCR, the repertoire was profiled, and TCRdb retains in-frame clones only, with some absent. The V and J calls and clone size come from that table; D and trimming were worked out from the DNA. The sample has fewer than 200,000 clones, roughly 82% seen once. The TCR originated in a woman in her sixties or seventies with acute or convalescent COVID-19. The sequenced material came from peripheral blood.

Here the CDR3 DNA reads TGTGCCAGCAGTCCTACAGGGTCCTTCTCTGGAAACACCATATATTTT. Protein product: CASSPTGSFSGNTIYF. The gene calls are TRBV28 and TRBJ1-3, with D possibly TRBD1 on 6 matching bases. This CDR3 region has 16 residues. V lost 5 bases to trimming and J lost 0 bases, with 14 bases between them. Germline-derived CDR1 and CDR2 are MDHEN and SYDVKM.